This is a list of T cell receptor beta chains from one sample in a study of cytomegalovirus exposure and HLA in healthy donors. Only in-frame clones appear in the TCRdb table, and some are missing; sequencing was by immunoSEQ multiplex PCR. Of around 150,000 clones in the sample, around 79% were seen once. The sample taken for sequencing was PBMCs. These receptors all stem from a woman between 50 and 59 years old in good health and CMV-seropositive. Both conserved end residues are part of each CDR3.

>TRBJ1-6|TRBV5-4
CASSFGTGLSPLHF
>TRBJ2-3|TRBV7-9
CALTTSGRADTQYF
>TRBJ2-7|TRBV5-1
CASSSGRQGLSYEQYF
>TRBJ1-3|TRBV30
CAWSWGTGKLSGNTIYF
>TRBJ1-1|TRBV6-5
CASTTNGLNTEAFF
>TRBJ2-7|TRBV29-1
CRAEGLAGLTSYEQYF
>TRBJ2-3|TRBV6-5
CASRTGQEWADTQYF
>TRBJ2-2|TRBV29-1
CSVEPQSGTGELFF
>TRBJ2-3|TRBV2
CASSLMSGRAGADTQYF
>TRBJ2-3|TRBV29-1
CSVALQGVPDTQYF
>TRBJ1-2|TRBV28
CATRSGARGYTF
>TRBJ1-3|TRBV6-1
CASRVGQTGNTIYF
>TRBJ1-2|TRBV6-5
CASSYRDVYGYTF
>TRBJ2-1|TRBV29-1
CSVVRVAYNEQFF
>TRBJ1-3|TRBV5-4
CASSVDRGNTIYF
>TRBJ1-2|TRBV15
CATSQGGVSSYTF
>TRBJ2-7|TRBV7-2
CASSLDQHSYEQYF
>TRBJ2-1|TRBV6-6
CASSRTSNTYNEQFF
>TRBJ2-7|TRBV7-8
CASRQGQGFSYEQYF
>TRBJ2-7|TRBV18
CASSPPNRLPYEQYF
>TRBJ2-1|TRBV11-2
CASSLNLAVYNEQFF
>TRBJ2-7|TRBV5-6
CASTRNRGVGEQYF
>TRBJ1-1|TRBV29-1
CSGGQLNTEAFF
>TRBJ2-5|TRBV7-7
CASSLDGGQETQYF
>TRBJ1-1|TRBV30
CAWGTGGLNTEAFF
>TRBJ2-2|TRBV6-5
CATFYRGPNTGELFF
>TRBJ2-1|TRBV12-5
CASGQTGEGIF
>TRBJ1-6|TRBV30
CAWRAGGMGSPLHF
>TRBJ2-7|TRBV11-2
CASSLGLGAYEQYF
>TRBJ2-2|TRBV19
CASRGGELFF
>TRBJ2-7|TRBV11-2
CASSRLMSYEQYF
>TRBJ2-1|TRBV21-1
CASSKNPRQISDYNEQFF
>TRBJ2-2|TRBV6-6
CASSYVRAGALFF
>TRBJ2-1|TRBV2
CASSELANSYNEQFF
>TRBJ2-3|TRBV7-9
CASSSQGKDTQYF
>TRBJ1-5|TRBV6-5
CASRPGGSNQPQHF
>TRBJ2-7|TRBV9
CASSPGLVAYEQYF
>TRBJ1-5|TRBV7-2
CASSLDPGTGDRPQHF
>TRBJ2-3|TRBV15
CATSREGLAGAPDTQYF
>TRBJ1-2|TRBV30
CAWTRNPGQSSGYTF
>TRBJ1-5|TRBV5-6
CASSLAHGTGNQPQHF
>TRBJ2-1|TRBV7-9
CASTLAGVTYNEQFF